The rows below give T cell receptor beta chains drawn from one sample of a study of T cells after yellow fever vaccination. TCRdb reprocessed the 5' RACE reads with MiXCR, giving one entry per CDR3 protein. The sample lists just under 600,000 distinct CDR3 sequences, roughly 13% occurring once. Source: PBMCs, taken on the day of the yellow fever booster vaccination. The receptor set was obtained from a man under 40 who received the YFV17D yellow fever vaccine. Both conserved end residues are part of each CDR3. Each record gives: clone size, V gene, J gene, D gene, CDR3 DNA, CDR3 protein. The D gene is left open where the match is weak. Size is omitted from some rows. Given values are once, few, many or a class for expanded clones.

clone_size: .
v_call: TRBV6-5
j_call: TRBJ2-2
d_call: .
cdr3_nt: TGTGCCAGCAGTTACTCGACCCTTGGGTACACCGGGGAGCTGTTTTTT
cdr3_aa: CASSYSTLGYTGELFF

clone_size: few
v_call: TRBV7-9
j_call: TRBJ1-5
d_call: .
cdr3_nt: TGTGCCAGCAGCTTAGCGTCGGGGCCGGCGGTTCAGCCCCAGCATTTT
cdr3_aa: CASSLASGPAVQPQHF

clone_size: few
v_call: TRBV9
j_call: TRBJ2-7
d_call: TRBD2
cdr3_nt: TGTGCCAGCGCGCGGACTAGCGACATAAGAGGGGAGCAGTACTTC
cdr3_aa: CASARTSDIRGEQYF

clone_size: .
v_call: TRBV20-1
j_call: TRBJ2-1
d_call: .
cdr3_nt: TGCAGTGCTATCATACGGACTCTCTCCTACAATGAGCAGTTCTTC
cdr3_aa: CSAIIRTLSYNEQFF

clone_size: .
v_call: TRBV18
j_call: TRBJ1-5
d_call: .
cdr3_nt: TGTGCCAGCTCTAGGGCCGCGGGCAATCAGCCCCAGCATTTT
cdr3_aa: CASSRAAGNQPQHF

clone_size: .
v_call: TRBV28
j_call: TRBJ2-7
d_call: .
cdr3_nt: TGTGCCAGCACCCCAGCGGGCCCCTACGAGCAGTACTTC
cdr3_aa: CASTPAGPYEQYF

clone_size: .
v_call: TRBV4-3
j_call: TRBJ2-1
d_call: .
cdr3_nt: TGCGCCAGCAGCCAAGATAGTGGTGACAGCGCTAAGTTCTTC
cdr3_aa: CASSQDSGDSAKFF

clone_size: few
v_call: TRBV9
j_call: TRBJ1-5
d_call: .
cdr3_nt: TGTGCCAGCAGCGTAGGGGAAGGTCAGCCCCAGCATTTT
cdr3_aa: CASSVGEGQPQHF

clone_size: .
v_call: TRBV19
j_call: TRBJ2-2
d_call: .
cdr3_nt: TGTGCCAGTAATGAACAGGCGGCCACCGGGGAGCTGTTTTTT
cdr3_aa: CASNEQAATGELFF

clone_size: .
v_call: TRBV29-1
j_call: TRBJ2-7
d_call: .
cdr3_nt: TGCAGCGTTGTAGGGGCTCGCGAGCAGTACTTC
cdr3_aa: CSVVGAREQYF

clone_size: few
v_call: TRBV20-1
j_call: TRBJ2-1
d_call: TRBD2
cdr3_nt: TGCAGTGCTCGAAGGGCGGCGGGAGGTATGGGTGAGCAGTTCTTC
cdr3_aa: CSARRAAGGMGEQFF

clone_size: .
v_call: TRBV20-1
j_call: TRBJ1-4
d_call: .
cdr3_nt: TGCAGTGCTAGTTATGGGGGAACTAATGGAAAACTGTTTTTT
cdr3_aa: CSASYGGTNGKLFF

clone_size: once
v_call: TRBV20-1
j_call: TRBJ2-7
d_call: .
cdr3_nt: TGCAGTGCTAGCAACGTAGCGGATTCCTACGAGCAGTACTTC
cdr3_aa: CSASNVADSYEQYF

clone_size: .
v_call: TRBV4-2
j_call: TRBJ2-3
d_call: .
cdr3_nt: TGTGCCAGCAGCCAATTGGTAGCGGAAACAGATACGCAGTATTTT
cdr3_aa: CASSQLVAETDTQYF

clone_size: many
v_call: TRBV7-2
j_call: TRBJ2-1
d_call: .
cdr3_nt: TGTGCCAGCAGCGAAAACTATGAGCAGTTCTTC
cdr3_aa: CASSENYEQFF

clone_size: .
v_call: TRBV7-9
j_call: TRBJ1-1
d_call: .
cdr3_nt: TGTGCCACCCTACGGCAGGGGATGAACACTGAAGCTTTCTTT
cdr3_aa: CATLRQGMNTEAFF

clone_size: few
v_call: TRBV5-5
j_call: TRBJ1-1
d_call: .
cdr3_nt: TGTGCCAGCAGCTTGACAGGGCTCTCTGAAGCTTTCTTT
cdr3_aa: CASSLTGLSEAFF

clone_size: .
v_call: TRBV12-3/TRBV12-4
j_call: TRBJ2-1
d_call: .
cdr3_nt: TGTGCCGCATCATCCTCGGTTGAGCAGTTCTTC
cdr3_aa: CAASSSVEQFF

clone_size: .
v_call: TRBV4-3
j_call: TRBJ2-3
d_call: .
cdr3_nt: TGCGCCAGCAGCCAAGAGGGGGGCTTCAGCACAGATACGCAGTATTTT
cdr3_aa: CASSQEGGFSTDTQYF

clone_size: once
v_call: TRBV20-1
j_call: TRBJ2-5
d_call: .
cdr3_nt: TGCAGTGCTAGGAACAATCAAGGGGAGACCCAGTACTTC
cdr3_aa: CSARNNQGETQYF

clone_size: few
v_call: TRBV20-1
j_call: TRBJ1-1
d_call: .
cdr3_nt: TGCAGTGCTAAGCCCCCAGGATTGAACACTGAAGCTTTCTTT
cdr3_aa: CSAKPPGLNTEAFF

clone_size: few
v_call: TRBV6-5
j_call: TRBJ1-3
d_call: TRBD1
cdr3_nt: TGTGCCAGCAGCTTACCCATGGACAGGGGACGCCCAGGTGAAAACACCATATATTTT
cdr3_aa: CASSLPMDRGRPGENTIYF

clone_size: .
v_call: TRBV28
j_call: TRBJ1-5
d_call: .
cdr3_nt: TGTGCCAGCAGTTTTTTCCGGGGTAGCAATCAGCCCCAGCATTTT
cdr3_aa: CASSFFRGSNQPQHF

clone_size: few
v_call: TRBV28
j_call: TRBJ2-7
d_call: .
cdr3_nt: TGTGCCACCCCCAACCCAGACCGCTACGAGCAGTACTTC
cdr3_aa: CATPNPDRYEQYF

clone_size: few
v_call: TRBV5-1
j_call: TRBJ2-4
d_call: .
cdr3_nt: TGCGCCAGCAGTCGGGAGAGTGTTACCAAAAACATTCAGTACTTC
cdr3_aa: CASSRESVTKNIQYF

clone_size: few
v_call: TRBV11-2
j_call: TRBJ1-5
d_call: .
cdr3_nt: TGTGCCAGCAGCTTAGAAGCGGGTTTGCAGCCCCAGCATTTT
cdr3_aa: CASSLEAGLQPQHF

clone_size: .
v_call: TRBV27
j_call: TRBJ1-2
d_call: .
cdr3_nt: TGTGCCAGCAGTTTATCGAGAGGGGGAAGTTATGGCTACACCTTC
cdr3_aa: CASSLSRGGSYGYTF

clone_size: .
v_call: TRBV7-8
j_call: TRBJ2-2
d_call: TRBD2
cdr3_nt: TGTGCCAGCAGCTTAGCCCTAGCGGGAGGCGCCGGGGAGCTGTTTTTT
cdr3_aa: CASSLALAGGAGELFF

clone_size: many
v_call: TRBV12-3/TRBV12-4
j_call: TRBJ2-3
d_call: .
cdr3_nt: TGTGCCACAGGCCGGTTGGCAGATACGCAGTATTTT
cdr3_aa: CATGRLADTQYF

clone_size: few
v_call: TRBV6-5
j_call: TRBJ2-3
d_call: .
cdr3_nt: TGTGCCAGCAGTTACGGGGAGAGGGGGGGCACAGATACGCAGTATTTT
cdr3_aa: CASSYGERGGTDTQYF

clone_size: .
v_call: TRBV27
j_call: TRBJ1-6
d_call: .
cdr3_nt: TGTGCCAGCAAAGGGTTTGATAATTCACCCCTCCACTTT
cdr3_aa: CASKGFDNSPLHF

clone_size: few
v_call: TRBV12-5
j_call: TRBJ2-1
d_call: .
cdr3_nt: TGTGCTAGTGGACTGGGGCAGGGTGACTACAATGAGCAGTTCTTC
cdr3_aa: CASGLGQGDYNEQFF

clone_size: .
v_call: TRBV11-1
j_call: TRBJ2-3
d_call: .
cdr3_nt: TGTGCCACCCAGCACCGCCAAGGGGCCAGTCCTGGGACAGATACGCAGTATTTT
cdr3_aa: CATQHRQGASPGTDTQYF

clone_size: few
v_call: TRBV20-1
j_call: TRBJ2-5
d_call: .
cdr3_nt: TGCAGTGCTAGAGAAACCCGCAGCCCATGGGCCCAGTACTTC
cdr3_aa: CSARETRSPWAQYF

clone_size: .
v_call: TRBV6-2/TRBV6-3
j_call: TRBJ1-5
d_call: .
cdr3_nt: TGTGCCAGCAGTTACGTTCGCAATCAGCCCCAGCATTTT
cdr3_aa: CASSYVRNQPQHF

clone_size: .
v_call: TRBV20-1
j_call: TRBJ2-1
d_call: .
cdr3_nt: TGCAGTGCTCACCCCGGGACATACGTTCACAATGAGCAGTTCTTC
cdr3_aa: CSAHPGTYVHNEQFF

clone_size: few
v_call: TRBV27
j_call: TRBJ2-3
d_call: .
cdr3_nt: TGTGCCAGCAGTAGAGGACCGGGACTGTACACAGATACGCAGTATTTT
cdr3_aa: CASSRGPGLYTDTQYF